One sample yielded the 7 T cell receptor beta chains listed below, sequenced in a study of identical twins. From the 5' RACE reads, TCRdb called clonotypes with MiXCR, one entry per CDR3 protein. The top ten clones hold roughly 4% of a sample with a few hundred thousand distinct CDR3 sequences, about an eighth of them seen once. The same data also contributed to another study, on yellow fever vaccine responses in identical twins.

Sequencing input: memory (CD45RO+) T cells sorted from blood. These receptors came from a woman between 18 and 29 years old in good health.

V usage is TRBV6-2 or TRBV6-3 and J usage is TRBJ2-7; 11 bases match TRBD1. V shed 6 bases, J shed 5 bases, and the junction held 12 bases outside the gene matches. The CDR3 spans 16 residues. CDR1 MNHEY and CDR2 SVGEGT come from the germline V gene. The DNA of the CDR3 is TGTGCCAGCAGACCCCCGGGACAGGGGGTTTCGAACGAGCAGTACTTC. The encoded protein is CASRPPGQGVSNEQYF.

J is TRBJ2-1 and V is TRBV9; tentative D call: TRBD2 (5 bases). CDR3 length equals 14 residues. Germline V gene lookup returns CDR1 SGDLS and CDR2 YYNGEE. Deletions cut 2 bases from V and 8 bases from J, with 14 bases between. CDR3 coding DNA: TGTGCCAGCAGCGTTCCGGGAAGGATGGATGAGCAGTTCTTC. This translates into CASSVPGRMDEQFF.

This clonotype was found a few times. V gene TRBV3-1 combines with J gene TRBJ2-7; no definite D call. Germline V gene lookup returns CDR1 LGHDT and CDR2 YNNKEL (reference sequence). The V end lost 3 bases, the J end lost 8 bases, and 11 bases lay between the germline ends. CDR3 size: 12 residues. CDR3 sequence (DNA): TGTGCCAGCAGCCAGTTCGCCGGACAGCAGTACTTC. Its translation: CASSQFAGQQYF.

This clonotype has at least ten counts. The CDR3 here is CASSQVLDNEQFF. CDR3 sequence (DNA): TGCGCCAGCAGCCAAGTTCTGGACAATGAGCAGTTCTTC. This sequence joins TRBV4-3 and TRBJ2-1; D gene unclear. CDR1 is LGHNA and CDR2 is YSLEER in the germline V gene. V was trimmed by 1 base and J by 5 bases, leaving 6 bases between them. This CDR3 has 13 amino acids.

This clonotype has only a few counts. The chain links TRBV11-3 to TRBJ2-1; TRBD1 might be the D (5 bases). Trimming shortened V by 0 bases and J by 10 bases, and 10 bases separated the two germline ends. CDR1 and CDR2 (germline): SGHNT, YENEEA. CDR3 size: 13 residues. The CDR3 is CASSLEGPQEQFF. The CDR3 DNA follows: TGTGCCAGCAGCTTAGAGGGGCCGCAAGAGCAGTTCTTC.

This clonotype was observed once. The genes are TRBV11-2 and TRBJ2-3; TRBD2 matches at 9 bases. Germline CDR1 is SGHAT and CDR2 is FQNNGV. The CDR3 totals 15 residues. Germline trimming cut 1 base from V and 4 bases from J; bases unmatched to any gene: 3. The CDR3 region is CASSLGGGGADTQYF. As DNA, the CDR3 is TGTGCCAGCAGCTTAGGGGGCGGGGGGGCAGATACGCAGTATTTT. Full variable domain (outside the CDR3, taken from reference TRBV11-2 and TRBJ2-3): EAGVAQSPRYKIIEKRQSVAFWCNPISGHATLYWYQQILGQGPKLLIQFQNNGVVDDSQLPKDRFSAERLKGVDSTLKIQPAKLEDSAVYLCASSLGGGGADTQYFGPGTRLTVL.

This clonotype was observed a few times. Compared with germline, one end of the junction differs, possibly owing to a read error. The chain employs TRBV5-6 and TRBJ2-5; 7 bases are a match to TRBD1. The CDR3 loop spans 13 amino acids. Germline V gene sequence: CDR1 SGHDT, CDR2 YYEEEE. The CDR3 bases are TGTGCCAGCAGCACGTGGGACACAGGGGTTGCGCACTTC. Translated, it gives CASSTWDTGVAHF.